The 26 T cell receptor beta chains presented below share a single source sample, sequenced in a study of OX40 agonist ivuxolimab in advanced cancers. Repertoires were generated with immunoSEQ multiplex PCR, while TCRdb's copy carries only in-frame clones and drops some. The repertoire holds 58,000 or so clones, with around 83% as singletons. The sample consisted of CD4+ or CD8+ T cells sorted from blood, taken in a trial of the OX40 agonist ivuxolimab. All receptors come from an adult with an advanced solid tumor such as melanoma, head and neck, liver or kidney cancer.

The V call is TRBV14, the J call TRBJ2-1; no clear D. The CDR3 covers 14 residues. Germline V gene lookup returns CDR1 SGHDN and CDR2 FVKESK. Trimming pared 0 bases from V and 4 bases from J, leaving 7 bases between. DNA of the CDR3: TGTGCCAGCAGCCAAGATACTTGGTACAATGAGCAGTTCTTC. Residues: CASSQDTWYNEQFF. The variable domain in full, with the rest retrieved from reference TRBV14 and TRBJ2-1, is EAGVTQFPSHSVIEKGQTVTLRCDPISGHDNLYWYRRVMGKEIKFLLHFVKESKQDESGMPNNRFLAERTGGTYSTLKVQPAELEDSGVYFCASSQDTWYNEQFFGPGTRLTVL.

The V and J genes are TRBV15 and TRBJ2-1, with 9 nucleotides matching TRBD2. Unmatched junction bases numbered 7, after V lost 3 bases and J lost 7 bases. Per the germline V gene, CDR1 is LNHNV and CDR2 is YYDKDF (reference sequence). The CDR3 is made up of 15 amino acids. The CDR3 sequence is CATSRTGTSRNEQFF. DNA of the CDR3: TGTGCCACCAGCAGGACCGGGACTAGCAGGAATGAGCAGTTCTTC.

This clone was observed a few times. The chain is built from TRBV27 and TRBJ1-1; no clear D gene. CDR3 length equals 15 residues. V was cut by 2 bases and J by 2 bases, with 12 bases left in between. Per germline, CDR1 MNHEY and CDR2 SMNVEV (reference sequence). CDR3 amino acids: CASSLESYLNTEAFF. DNA for the CDR3: TGTGCCAGCAGTTTAGAGTCCTACCTAAACACTGAAGCTTTCTTT.

This clone appeared once. V and J are TRBV5-1 and TRBJ2-5, with D perhaps matching TRBD1 (7 bases). The assigned J gene may be wrong: the sequence end matches TRBJ2-7 better. Germline loops: CDR1 SGHRS, CDR2 YFSETQ. The CDR3 length is 17 residues. CDR3 loop: CASSQRRGPPGPYEQYF. DNA of the CDR3: TGCGCCAGCAGCCAGAGGAGGGGGCCGCCAGGACCGTACGAGCAGTACTTC.

The sample holds one count of this clone. The chain recombines TRBV9 with TRBJ2-1, with TRBD2 matching 7 bases. J lost 1 base, V lost 2 bases, and 3 bases had no gene match. This CDR3 is built from 15 residues. Germline assignment: CDR1 SGDLS and CDR2 YYNGEE. In nucleotides, the CDR3 is TGTGCCAGCAGCGTGCCAGCGGGATCCTACAATGAGCAGTTCTTC. Amino acid sequence: CASSVPAGSYNEQFF. The full variable domain, completed using reference TRBV9 and TRBJ2-1, is DSGVTQTPKHLITATGQRVTLRCSPRSGDLSVYWYQQSLDQGLQFLIQYYNGEERAKGNILERFSAQQFPDLHSELNLSSLELGDSALYFCASSVPAGSYNEQFFGPGTRLTVL.

The table lists this clone with a few counts. The gene calls are TRBV28 and TRBJ1-2, with a tentative D call TRBD1 (6 bases). This CDR3 is 15 amino acids long. Per the germline V gene, CDR1 is MDHEN and CDR2 is SYDVKM. Trimming left V 4 bases short and J 5 bases short, with 17 bases between. As DNA, the CDR3 is TGTGCCAGCAGTTCCCCTGACAGGCAGCTGTATGGCTACACCTTC. This codes for CASSSPDRQLYGYTF.

The V and J genes are TRBV19 and TRBJ1-5; D unclear. The CDR3 is 14 amino acids. In germline, CDR1 is LNHDA, CDR2 SQIVND (reference sequence). Trimming pared 3 bases from V and 7 bases from J, leaving 13 bases between. The CDR3 loop reads CASSILFGGQPQHF. As DNA, the CDR3 is TGTGCCAGTAGTATTTTATTTGGTGGGCAGCCCCAGCATTTT.

The gene calls are TRBV6-1 and TRBJ2-7, with 8 nucleotides matching TRBD2. The CDR3 length is 14 residues. V lost 7 bases, J lost 4 bases, and 9 bases stayed unmatched. CDR1 is MNHNS, CDR2 SASEGT, per germline. The CDR3 nucleotides are TGTGCCAGCAACTCCGCGGGGGGATATTACGAGCAGTACTTC. Its translation: CASNSAGGYYEQYF.

The genes are TRBV27 and TRBJ1-6; 7 positions match TRBD1. V lost 3 bases, J lost 8 bases, and 1 base stayed unmatched. The CDR3 is 13 residues long. Germline lookup yields CDR1 MNHEY and CDR2 SMNVEV (reference sequence). CDR3 DNA: TGTGCCAGCAGTTTCAGGGGGGATTCACCCCTCCACTTT. This gives the protein CASSFRGDSPLHF.

About this clone itself: Since a much larger clone is just one base distant, this may be a read error. This chain uses TRBV5-4 with TRBJ2-3; D unclear. The V gene lost 3 bases and the J gene lost 2 bases, with 4 bases spanning the gap. CDR1 and CDR2 (germline): SGHNT, YYREEE (reference sequence). The CDR3 spans 12 residues. The CDR3 DNA reads TGTGCCAGCAGCTCCGACACAGATACGCAGTATTTT. Protein: CASSSDTDTQYF.

This clone was recorded a few times. The J gene is TRBJ2-2, the V gene TRBV29-1, with D possibly TRBD1 on 5 matching bases. The CDR3 length is 13 residues. Germline V CDR1 and CDR2: SQVTM, ANQGSEA. V was trimmed by 1 base and J by 4 bases, leaving 7 bases between them. In DNA form, the CDR3 reads TGCAGCGTTGAAGGCCAGGGCACCGGGGAGCTGTTTTTT. It codes for CSVEGQGTGELFF.

Remarks on this clone: Other DNA sequences in the sample encode the same CDR3. The chain employs TRBV7-9 and TRBJ2-7; tentatively, D is TRBD1 (6 bases). V lost 1 base to trimming and J lost 12 bases, with 10 bases between them. The CDR3 is 11 amino acids. The germline V gene has CDR1 SEHNR and CDR2 FQNEAQ (reference sequence). CDR3 DNA sequence: TGTGCCAGCAGCTTAGGTCAGGGGCTGTACTTC. This codes for CASSLGQGLYF.

This clone was recorded once. The rearrangement uses TRBV5-1 and TRBJ2-1, with 10 positions matching TRBD1. The CDR3 is made up of 17 amino acids. Unmatched junction bases numbered 7, after V lost 0 bases and J lost 4 bases. The germline V gene has CDR1 SGHRS and CDR2 YFSETQ. CDR3 amino acids: CASSLGAGTGVYNEQFF. The CDR3 DNA reads TGCGCCAGCAGCTTGGGGGCCGGGACAGGGGTATACAATGAGCAGTTCTTC.

The chain recombines TRBV15 with TRBJ2-7; D is ambiguous. The length of the CDR3 is 16 residues. CDR1 and CDR2 (germline): LNHNV, YYDKDF (reference sequence). V lost 1 base, J lost 2 bases, and 15 bases lay in between. The CDR3 DNA sequence: TGTGCCACCAGCAGAGGTTCCCGTCCCCATACCTACGAGCAGTACTTC. It codes for CATSRGSRPHTYEQYF.

The rearrangement joins TRBV11-1 to TRBJ1-1; no clear D gene. The germline gives CDR1 SGHAT, CDR2 FQDESV (reference sequence). Trimming left V 2 bases short and J 0 bases short, with 13 bases between. The CDR3 loop spans 16 amino acids. CDR3 sequence (DNA): TGTGCCAGCAGCTTATCCCAAGGCGGGGTGAACACTGAAGCTTTCTTT. Its translation: CASSLSQGGVNTEAFF.

The chain couples TRBV6-6 to TRBJ2-4; the D is unclear. The V end lost 5 bases, the J end lost 5 bases, and 7 bases lay between the germline ends. CDR3 length: 12 amino acids. Germline V lookup: CDR1 MNHNY, CDR2 SVGAGI (reference sequence). The CDR3 DNA reads as TGTGCCAGCAGTCACCTGGAAAACATTCAGTACTTC. Encoded protein: CASSHLENIQYF.

This clone was seen a handful of times. V gene TRBV7-2 combines with J gene TRBJ2-2; 10 bases are shared with TRBD2. Germline V gene data show CDR1 as SGHTA and CDR2 as FQGNSA. This CDR3 has 15 residues. V shed 6 bases, J shed 1 base, and the junction held 2 bases outside the gene matches. CDR3 sequence: CASSRLAGNTGELFF. The CDR3, as DNA: TGTGCCAGCAGTCGACTAGCGGGGAACACCGGGGAGCTGTTTTTT. Filled out from reference TRBV7-2 and TRBJ2-2, the complete variable domain reads GAGVSQSPSNKVTEKGKDVELRCDPISGHTALYWYRQSLGQGLEFLIYFQGNSAPDKSGLPSDRFSAERTGGSVSTLTIQRTQQEDSAVYLCASSRLAGNTGELFFGEGSRLTVL.

The chain has TRBV4-1 and TRBJ1-2, with 8 bases that match TRBD1. CDR3 size: 16 residues. V lost 1 base, J lost 4 bases, and 8 bases stayed unmatched. Looked up from germline, CDR1 is MGHRA and CDR2 is YSYEKL. CDR3 sequence reads: CASSQGQGRYVYGYTF. CDR3 in DNA: TGCGCCAGCAGCCAAGGACAGGGGCGGTACGTCTATGGCTACACCTTC.

This chain uses TRBV29-1 with TRBJ1-5; D is perhaps TRBD1 (6 bases). Germline values: CDR1 SQVTM, CDR2 ANQGSEA. The V end lost 4 bases, the J end lost 4 bases, and 8 bases lay between the germline ends. CDR3 length: 12 residues. The CDR3 nucleotides read TGCAGCGTTGGGGGGCAGAATCAGCCCCAGCATTTT. Translating it yields CSVGGQNQPQHF.

CDR3 nucleotides: TGTGCCAGCTCACCAAGGCCGGACAGTTACACTGAAGCTTTCTTT. It codes for CASSPRPDSYTEAFF. V is TRBV18 and J is TRBJ1-1, with a tentative D call TRBD1 (6 bases). Germline lookup yields CDR1 KGHSH and CDR2 LQKENI. The length of the CDR3 is 15 residues. With 2 bases removed from V and 3 bases from J, the gap between germline ends came to 13 bases.

The chain couples TRBV11-2 to TRBJ2-7, with TRBD1 as a possible D gene (6 bases). Germline lookup yields CDR1 SGHAT and CDR2 FQNNGV. The CDR3 extends over 17 amino acids. Trimming pared 1 base from V and 7 bases from J, leaving 23 bases between. The CDR3 loop is CASSLGSWWQGSKEQYF. CDR3 nucleotide sequence: TGTGCCAGCAGCTTAGGAAGTTGGTGGCAGGGGTCTAAGGAGCAGTACTTC. The full variable domain, with the rest looked up from reference TRBV11-2 and TRBJ2-7, is EAGVAQSPRYKIIEKRQSVAFWCNPISGHATLYWYQQILGQGPKLLIQFQNNGVVDDSQLPKDRFSAERLKGVDSTLKIQPAKLEDSAVYLCASSLGSWWQGSKEQYFGPGTRLTVT.

The chain carries TRBV9 and TRBJ2-7, with D uncertain. Looked up from germline, CDR1 is SGDLS and CDR2 is YYNGEE. The ends were cut back, 0 bases at V and 3 bases at J, with 10 bases in the middle. This CDR3 region has 14 residues. CDR3: CASSVAWGSYEQYF. In DNA form, the CDR3 reads TGTGCCAGCAGCGTAGCTTGGGGAAGCTACGAGCAGTACTTC.

The chain links TRBV29-1 to TRBJ2-7; the match to TRBD2 covers 9 bases. CDR3 length equals 15 residues. With V trimmed by 1 base and J by 2 bases, 6 bases remained unmatched. Per germline, CDR1 SQVTM and CDR2 ANQGSEA. The CDR3 loop reads CSVEVPRGGTYEQYF. CDR3 coding DNA: TGCAGCGTTGAAGTCCCGCGGGGGGGTACCTACGAGCAGTACTTC.

The chain carries TRBV15 and TRBJ2-7; 8 bases are shared with TRBD1. CDR1 and CDR2 (germline): LNHNV, YYDKDF (reference sequence). V lost 2 bases to trimming and J lost 3 bases; unmatched junction nucleotides: 3. CDR3 length equals 14 residues. Written as DNA, the CDR3 is TGTGCCACCAGCAGAACAGGGGGAATCTACGAGCAGTACTTC. Protein sequence: CATSRTGGIYEQYF.

This chain connects TRBV7-8 to TRBJ2-3, with unresolved D. The CDR3 contains 14 residues. CDR1 and CDR2 (germline): SGHVS, FQNEAQ. Trimming removed 8 bases at V and 5 bases at J, with 17 bases between. The CDR3 DNA follows: TGTGCCAGCGGGGTCGGGTCCACCCAAGATACGCAGTATTTT. Translated: CASGVGSTQDTQYF.

The chain uses TRBV7-2 and TRBJ2-2; the D gene is possibly TRBD2 (6 bases). CDR3 length: 18 residues. The V end lost 2 bases, the J end lost 0 bases, and 16 bases lay between the germline ends. CDR1 is SGHTA, CDR2 FQGNSA, per germline. CDR3 amino acids: CASSLRPFSGTNTGELFF. As DNA, the CDR3 is TGTGCCAGCAGCTTACGCCCGTTTAGCGGTACGAACACCGGGGAGCTGTTTTTT. The variable domain in full, with the rest retrieved from reference TRBV7-2 and TRBJ2-2, is GAGVSQSPSNKVTEKGKDVELRCDPISGHTALYWYRQSLGQGLEFLIYFQGNSAPDKSGLPSDRFSAERTGGSVSTLTIQRTQQEDSAVYLCASSLRPFSGTNTGELFFGEGSRLTVL.